The present TCR beta chain was sequenced within a study of cytomegalovirus exposure and HLA in healthy donors. Across the study: An early data release held 75 million to 100 million unique TCRs from HLA-typed donors.

A multiplex PCR was run with 60 Vbeta primers and 13 Jbeta primers. Produced via immunoSEQ multiplex PCR; TCRdb's table is partial and in-frame only. Here the sample table reports roughly 35,000 clones. Details on this clone: Its specificity is not known.

The germline gives CDR1 LNHDA, CDR2 SQIVND (reference sequence). The CDR3 consists of 13 residues. V was shortened by 3 bases and J by 6 bases, with 9 bases between the two germline ends. General study findings and limits: In a later analysis, parvovirus B19, influenza, CMV and Epstein-Barr virus appeared linked to several top co-occurrence clusters. Looking again later, the authors saw that most CMV-associated TCR beta chains seemed HLA-restricted. In terms of immune exposure information, only CMV serostatus was available.

Specimen: PBMCs. This chain joins TRBV19 and TRBJ2-1; D might be TRBD2 (6 bases). The source of this sequence is a woman aged 40-49 years in good health and CMV-seropositive. CDR3 in DNA: TGTGCCAGTAGTATCGGACTAACCAATGAGCAGTTCTTC. It translates to CASSIGLTNEQFF.